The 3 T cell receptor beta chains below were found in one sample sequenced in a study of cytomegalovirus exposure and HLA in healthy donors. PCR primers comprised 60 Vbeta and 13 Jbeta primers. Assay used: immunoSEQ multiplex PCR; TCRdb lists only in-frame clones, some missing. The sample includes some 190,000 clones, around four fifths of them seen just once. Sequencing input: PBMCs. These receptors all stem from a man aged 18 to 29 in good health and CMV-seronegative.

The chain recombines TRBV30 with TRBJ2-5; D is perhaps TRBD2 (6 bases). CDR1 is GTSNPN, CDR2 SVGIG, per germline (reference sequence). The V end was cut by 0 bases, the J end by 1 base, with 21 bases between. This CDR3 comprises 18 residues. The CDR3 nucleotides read TGTGCCTGGAGTGTCGGCACGCCGATGGCGGGGCCCCAAGAGACCCAGTACTTC. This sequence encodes CAWSVGTPMAGPQETQYF.

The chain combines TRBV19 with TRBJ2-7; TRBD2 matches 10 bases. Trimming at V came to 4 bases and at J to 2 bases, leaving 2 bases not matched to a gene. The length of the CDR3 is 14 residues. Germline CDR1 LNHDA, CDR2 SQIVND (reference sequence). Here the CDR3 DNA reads TGTGCCAGTAGTACCCTAGCGGGGGCCTACGAGCAGTACTTC. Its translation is CASSTLAGAYEQYF.

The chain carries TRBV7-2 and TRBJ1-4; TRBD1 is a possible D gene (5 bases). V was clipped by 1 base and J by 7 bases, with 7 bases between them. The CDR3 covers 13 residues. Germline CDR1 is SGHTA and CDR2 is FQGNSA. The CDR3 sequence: CASSLGQLEKLFF. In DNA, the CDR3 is TGTGCCAGCAGCTTAGGACAGCTTGAAAAACTGTTTTTT.